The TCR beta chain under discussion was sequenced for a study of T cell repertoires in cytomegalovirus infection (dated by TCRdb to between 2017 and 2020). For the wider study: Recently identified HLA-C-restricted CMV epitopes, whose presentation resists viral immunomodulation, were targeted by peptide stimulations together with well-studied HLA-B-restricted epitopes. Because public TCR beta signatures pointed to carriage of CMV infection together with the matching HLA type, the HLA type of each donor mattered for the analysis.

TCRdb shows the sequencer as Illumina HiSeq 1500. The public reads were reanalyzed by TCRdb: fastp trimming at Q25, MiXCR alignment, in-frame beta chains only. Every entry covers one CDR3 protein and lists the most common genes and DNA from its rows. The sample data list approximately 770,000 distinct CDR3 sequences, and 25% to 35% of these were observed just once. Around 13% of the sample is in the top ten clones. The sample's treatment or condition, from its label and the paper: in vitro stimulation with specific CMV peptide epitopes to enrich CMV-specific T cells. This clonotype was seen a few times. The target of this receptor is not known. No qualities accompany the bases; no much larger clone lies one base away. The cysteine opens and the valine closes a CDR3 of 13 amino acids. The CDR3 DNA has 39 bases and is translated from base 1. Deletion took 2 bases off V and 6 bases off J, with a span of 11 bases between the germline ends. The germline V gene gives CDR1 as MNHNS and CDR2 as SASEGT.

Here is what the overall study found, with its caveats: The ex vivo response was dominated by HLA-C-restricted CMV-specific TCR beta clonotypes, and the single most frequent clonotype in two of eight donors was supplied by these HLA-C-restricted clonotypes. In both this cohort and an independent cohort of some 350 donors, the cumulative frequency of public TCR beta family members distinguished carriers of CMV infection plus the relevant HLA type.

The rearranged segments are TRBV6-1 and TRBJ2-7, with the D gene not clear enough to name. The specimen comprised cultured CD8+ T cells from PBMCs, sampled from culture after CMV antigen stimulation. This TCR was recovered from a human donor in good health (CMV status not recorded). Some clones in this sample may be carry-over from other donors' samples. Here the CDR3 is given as CASSEPPSLEQYV. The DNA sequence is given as TGTGCCAGCAGTGAACCCCCCTCCCTCGAGCAGTACGTC.